This T cell receptor beta chain is from a study of CXCR3-negative and CXCR3-positive naive CD8 T cells (dated by TCRdb to about 2019). For the study in its entirety: In total, approximately 130 million TRB reads were obtained, corresponding to roughly 1.5 +/- 0.3 million reads per library. Diversity and physicochemical repertoire analyses covered 10 to 11 donors pooled from two independent experiments. For the TRBV-TRBJ cluster analysis, the naive subsets came from 5 donors, while the memory cells came from 3 donors.

Points on this clonotype: The target of this receptor is not known.

For every CD8+ T cell subset, hundreds of thousands of cells were flow-sorted straight into RLT lysis buffer, and each subset was sorted in triplicate. To exclude memory contaminants, naive CD8+ T cells were stringently defined as CD45RO-CCR7+CD27+CD95-. Peripheral blood mononuclear cells were isolated from buffy coats by standard density gradient centrifugation. Naive CXCR3-negative and CXCR3-positive CD8+ T cells were flow-sorted on a FACSAria III. Total RNA was extracted from sorted cells using an RNeasy Mini Kit. Study-wide conclusions, independent of this receptor: Both naive subsets had comparably high repertoire diversity, while memory CD8+ T cells had much lower repertoire diversity. Because CXCR3 expression was partially decreased after cryopreservation, freshly isolated PBMCs were used for most assays. Naive CXCR3-negative and CXCR3-positive cells from the same donor showed similar TRBV-TRBJ usage, whereas memory cells showed distinct patterns. Because surface CD5, which has been linked to self-reactivity in mice, was comparable between naive subsets, TCR interaction strength was also inferred from TRB CDR3 physicochemical properties. TRB CDR3s from CXCR3-positive naive cells showed higher hydrophobicity (lower Kidera factor 4), lower energy, and higher strength and volume indices than CXCR3-negative naive cells.

The CDR3, from cysteine to phenylalanine, totals 19 residues. The nucleotide record is missing. Per the germline V gene, SGHAT is the CDR1 and FQNNGV is the CDR2. Sequencing used a NextSeq 550. The Human TCR Profiling Kit (MiLaboratory) was used to make UMI-labeled 5' RACE TRB cDNA libraries. cDNA synthesis used the entire amount of extracted RNA, and PCR amplification then used the entire amount of cDNA produced. Libraries were prepared in parallel using an identical number of PCR cycles. Per the authors' processing: With a minimum of two reads required per UMI, MIGEC and MiXCR pulled out about 49,000 +/- 11,000 unique UMI-labeled TRB cDNA molecules from each library. On average, each library contained about 40,000 +/- 10,000 functional in-frame TRB CDR3 nucleotide clonotypes without stop codons. After downsampling to 5000 UMI-labeled TRB molecules per sample, diversity metrics, including normalized Shannon-Wiener and Chao1, were computed in VDJtools. For the central five CDR3 residues, VDJtools calculated physicochemical properties weighted by clonotype size, namely interaction energy, strength, volume and Kidera factor 4. The reads underwent TCRdb reprocessing, giving one record for each CDR3 protein sequence and no DNA. These V and J calls derive from TCRdb rather than the authors' analysis. In this sample's table one finds over 100,000 distinct CDR3 sequences. Together, the top ten hold approximately 0.29% of the sample.

Source material: naive CXCR3- CD8+ T cells from blood. The sample's cell subset or site label, decoded: CD45RO-CCR7+CD27+CD95- naive CD8+ T cells lacking CXCR3 (TNR3-). The V and J genes are TRBV11-2 and TRBJ1-3. The receptor comes from a human donor in good health. Some clones in this sample may be carry-over from other donors' samples. Here the CDR3 is given as CASSLDRGVTYSSGNTIYF.